This TCR beta chain was observed in a study of blood T cell repertoires in COVID-19. Study background: Sample material is recorded as cDNA or gDNA derived from T cells, B-cell-depleted T cells, or PBMCs.

Per the original methods: Nucleated cell number was recorded as an estimate derived from reference gene primer amplification. Sequencing was performed with immunoSEQ multiplex PCR; in TCRdb, only in-frame clones are kept and a portion is missing. The DNA gave D and trimming, while V, J and clone size come from that table. The table includes fewer than 250,000 clones, 70% to 90% detected once. Enrolled during active infection, Seattle patients were then followed longitudinally. The germline V and J ends were trimmed by 5 bases and 1 base, with 8 bases remaining between them. Germline V gene sequence: CDR1 SQVTM, CDR2 ANQGSEA. This CDR3 has 13 amino acids.

The specimen was peripheral blood. The clonotype was recovered from a man in his fifties or sixties with COVID-19, enrolled during active disease. J is TRBJ2-2 and V is TRBV29-1; D is perhaps TRBD1 (5 bases). CDR3 bases: TGCAGCGTTTCTACAGGGAACACCGGGGAGCTGTTTTTT. Translating it yields CSVSTGNTGELFF.